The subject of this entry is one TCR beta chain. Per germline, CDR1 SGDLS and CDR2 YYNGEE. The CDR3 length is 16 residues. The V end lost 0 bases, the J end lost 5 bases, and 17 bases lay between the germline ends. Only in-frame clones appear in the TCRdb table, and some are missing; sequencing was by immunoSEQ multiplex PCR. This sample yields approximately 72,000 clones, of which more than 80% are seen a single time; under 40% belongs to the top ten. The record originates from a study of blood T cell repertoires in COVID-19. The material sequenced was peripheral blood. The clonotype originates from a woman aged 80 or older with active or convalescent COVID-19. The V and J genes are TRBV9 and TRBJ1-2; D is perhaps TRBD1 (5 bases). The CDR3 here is CASSVARGGLGYGYTF. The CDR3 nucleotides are TGTGCCAGCAGCGTAGCCCGCGGGGGATTGGGATATGGCTACACCTTC.